This T cell receptor beta chain was found in a study of blood T cell repertoires in COVID-19 (dated by TCRdb to the early 2020s). Study-wide context: The collaborator samples originated in the United States, Italy and Spain and spanned the acute and convalescent phases of COVID-19. The material from the prospective study consisted of cDNA or gDNA derived from T cells, B-cell-depleted T cells, or PBMCs. Subjects who had been exposed to COVID-19, were actively infected with it, or had recovered from it provided the deeply sampled blood TCRbeta repertoires that made up the dataset. The repertoires were released in a freely available public database intended as a resource for research on the immune response to SARS-CoV-2. The samples were drawn from the first 160 participants of the ongoing ImmuneRACE study and from some 1,300 subjects provided by 6 global collaborators. The sample metadata nearly always contained a de-identified subject ID, COVID-19 status, age in years and sex. Where available, HLA class I and class II types were taken from metadata supplied by the sample provider and were not determined by assay-based typing. Overall study results and their limits: Clinical and demographic metadata were provided uncurated, with the amount varying by source and participant.

Whole blood was collected in K2EDTA tubes by collaborating institutions according to the institutions' own protocols. For TCRbeta analysis, collaborators shipped samples in one of three forms: frozen whole blood, isolated PBMCs, or DNA extracted from either of those sample types. From its first to its last residue, the CDR3 has 16 amino acids. From the germline V gene, CDR1 is MNHEY and CDR2 is SVGEGT. A word on this clone: No antigen is known for it. The CDR3 carries no conserved terminal phenylalanine or tryptophan, so it likely arises from a read error. The DNA is left out, because the CDR3 cannot be placed on it with certainty; the CDR3 is given as TCRdb lists it.

The immunoSEQ Assay, a bias-controlled multiplex PCR, was used to amplify TCRbeta CDR3 regions from genomic DNA. As for the authors' bioinformatics: Within the assay, amplification of reference gene primers was used to estimate how many nucleated cells each sample contained. To quantify the absolute abundance of each unique TCRbeta CDR3 rearrangement, sequence reads were collapsed and filtered. For each sample, productive Simpson clonality was calculated as the square root of Simpson's diversity index across productive rearrangements. Here the immuneACCESS table is served through TCRdb, limited to in-frame sequences with V and J called. Missing clones are a known gap in these copies; in checked studies unresolved V genes cover under half, and the rest lacks a known reason. The V and J calls and clone size are taken from that table; D and trimming were inferred from the DNA. The sample table contains 200,000 to 250,000 clones; only one count was recorded for approximately 86% of them. The ten most abundant clones make up over 2.5% of the sample.

The origin of this receptor is a man between 60 and 75 years old with acute or convalescent COVID-19. The sequence is built from TRBV6-2 or TRBV6-3 and TRBJ1-2; TRBD1 was called by the table and not checked on the DNA. The sequencing sample was made of peripheral blood. The CDR3 region reads CASSYSPPNHKEERGI.